The T cell receptor (beta chain) under discussion was sequenced for a study of T-cell reconstitution after alpha-beta-depleted transplantation in children. General study findings and limits: Recipient T cells and thymic progenitors that survived gave rise to the high TCRbeta diversity observed at day 60 in some patients.

The sample holds many counts of this clonotype. Antigen unknown. The TCRbeta library was prepared with unique molecular identifiers. TCRdb reprocessed the PCR reads via MiXCR and lists one record per CDR3 protein. The sample includes some 120,000 distinct CDR3 sequences, more than 9.5% of them seen just once. Sequencing was performed on PBMCs, mostly from graft donor cells, taken 180 days after TCRalphabeta/CD19-depleted stem cell transplant. This sequence was found in a girl in the first two years of life who had a stem cell transplant for combined immunodeficiency, so the T cells may come from the graft donor.

DNA for the CDR3: TGTGCCAGCTCACCGCCAGGTACCTTCTACGAGCAGTACTTC. This sequence encodes CASSPPGTFYEQYF. The chain is built from TRBV18 and TRBJ2-7; no clear D. The length of the CDR3 is 14 residues. Trimming stripped 3 bases from V and 3 bases from J, with 12 bases between. Germline-derived CDR1 and CDR2 are KGHSH and LQKENI.